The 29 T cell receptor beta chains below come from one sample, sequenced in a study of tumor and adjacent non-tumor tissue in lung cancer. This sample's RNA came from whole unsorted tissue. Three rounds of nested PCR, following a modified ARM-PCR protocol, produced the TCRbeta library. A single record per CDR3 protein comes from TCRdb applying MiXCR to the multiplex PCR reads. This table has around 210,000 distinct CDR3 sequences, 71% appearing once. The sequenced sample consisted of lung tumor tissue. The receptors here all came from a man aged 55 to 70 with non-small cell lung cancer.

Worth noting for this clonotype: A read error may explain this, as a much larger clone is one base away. The CDR3 loop is CSVSGTSGANVLSF. DNA for the CDR3: TGCAGCGTTTCAGGGACATCTGGGGCCAACGTCCTGTCTTTC. This chain connects TRBV29-1 to TRBJ2-6; TRBD1 is a possible D gene (6 bases). Germline CDR1 is SQVTM and CDR2 is ANQGSEA. The CDR3 totals 14 residues.

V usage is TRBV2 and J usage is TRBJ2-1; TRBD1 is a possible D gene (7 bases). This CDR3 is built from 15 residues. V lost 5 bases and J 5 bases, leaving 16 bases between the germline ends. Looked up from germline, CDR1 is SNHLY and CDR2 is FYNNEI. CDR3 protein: CASSLRRDSDNEQFF. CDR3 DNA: TGTGCCAGCAGTCTTCGGAGGGACAGCGACAATGAGCAGTTCTTC.

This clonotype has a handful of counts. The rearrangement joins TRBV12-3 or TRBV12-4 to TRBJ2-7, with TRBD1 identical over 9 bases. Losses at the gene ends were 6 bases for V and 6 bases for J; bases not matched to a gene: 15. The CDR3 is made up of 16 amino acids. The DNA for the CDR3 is TGTGCCAGCAGACGGGACCGGGACAGGGTAACGGGCGAGCAGTACTTC. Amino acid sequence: CASRRDRDRVTGEQYF.

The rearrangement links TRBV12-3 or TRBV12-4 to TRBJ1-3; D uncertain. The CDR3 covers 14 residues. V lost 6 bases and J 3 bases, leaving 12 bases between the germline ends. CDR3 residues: CASSRSGIGNTIYF. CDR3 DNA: TGTGCCAGCAGCCGATCGGGAATTGGAAACACCATATATTTT.

This chain's CDR3 is CARSWTTTDTRYF. CDR3 DNA sequence: TGCGCCAGATCCTGGACTACGACAGATACCCGGTATTTT. V is TRBV4-3 and J is TRBJ2-3; D is perhaps TRBD2 (6 bases). This CDR3 spans 13 amino acids. Looked up from germline, CDR1 is LGHNA and CDR2 is YSLEER. V shed 9 bases and J shed 14 bases, with 24 bases lying between them.

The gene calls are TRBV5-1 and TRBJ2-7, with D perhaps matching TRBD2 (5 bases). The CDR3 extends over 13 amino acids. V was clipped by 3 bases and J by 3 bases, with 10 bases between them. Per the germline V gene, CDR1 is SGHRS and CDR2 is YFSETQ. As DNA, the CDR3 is TGCGCCAGCAGCTCCGGACTGGGCTACGAGCAGTACTTC. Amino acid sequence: CASSSGLGYEQYF.

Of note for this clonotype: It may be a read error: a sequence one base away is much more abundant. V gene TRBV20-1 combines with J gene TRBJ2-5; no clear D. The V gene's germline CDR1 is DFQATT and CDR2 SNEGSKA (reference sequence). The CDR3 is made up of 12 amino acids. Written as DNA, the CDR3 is TGCAGTGCTAGTCCCTCCCAAGATACCCAGTACTTC. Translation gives CSASPSQDTQYF.

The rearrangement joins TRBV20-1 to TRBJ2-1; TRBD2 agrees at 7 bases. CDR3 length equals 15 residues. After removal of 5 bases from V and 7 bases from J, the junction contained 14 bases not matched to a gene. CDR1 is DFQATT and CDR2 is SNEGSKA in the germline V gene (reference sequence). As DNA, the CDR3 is TGCAGTGCTGGCTACGGGACTACCTTTTCTAATGAGCAGTTCTTC. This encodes CSAGYGTTFSNEQFF.

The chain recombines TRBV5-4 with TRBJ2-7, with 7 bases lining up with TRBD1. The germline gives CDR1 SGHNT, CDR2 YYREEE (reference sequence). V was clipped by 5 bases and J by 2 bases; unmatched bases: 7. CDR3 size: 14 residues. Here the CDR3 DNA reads TGTGCCAGCAGTCCAACAGGGGACGCCTACGAGCAGTACTTC. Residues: CASSPTGDAYEQYF.

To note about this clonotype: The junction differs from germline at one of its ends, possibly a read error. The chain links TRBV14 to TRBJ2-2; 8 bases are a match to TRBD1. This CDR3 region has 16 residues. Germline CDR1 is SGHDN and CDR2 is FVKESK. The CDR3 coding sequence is TGTCCCAACAGCCGTACCCAGGGGGCGCGCACCAGGGAGCTGTTTTTT. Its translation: CPNSRTQGARTRELFF.

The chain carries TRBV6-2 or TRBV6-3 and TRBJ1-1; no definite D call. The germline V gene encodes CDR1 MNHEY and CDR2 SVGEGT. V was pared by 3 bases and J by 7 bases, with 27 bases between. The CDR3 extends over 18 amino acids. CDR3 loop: CASSYPHRRRALSIEAFF. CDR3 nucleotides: TGTGCCAGCAGTTATCCTCATCGTCGGCGGGCCCTGAGCATTGAAGCTTTCTTT.

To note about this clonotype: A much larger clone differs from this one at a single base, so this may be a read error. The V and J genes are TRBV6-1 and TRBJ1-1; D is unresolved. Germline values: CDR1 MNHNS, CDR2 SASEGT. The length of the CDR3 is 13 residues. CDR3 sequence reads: CASSGRTETEVFF. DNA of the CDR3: TGTGCCAGCAGCGGGCGGACGGAGACTGAAGTTTTCTTT.

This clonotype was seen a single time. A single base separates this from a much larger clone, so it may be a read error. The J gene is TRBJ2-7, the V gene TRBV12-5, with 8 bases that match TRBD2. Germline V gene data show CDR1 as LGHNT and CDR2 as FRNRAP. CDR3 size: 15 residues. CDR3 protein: CGSASSSGSAYEQYF. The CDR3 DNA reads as TGTGGTAGTGCCTCCTCGAGCGGGAGTGCCTACGAGCAGTACTTC. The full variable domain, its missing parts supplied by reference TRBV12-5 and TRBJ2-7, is DARVTQTPRHKVTEMGQEVTMRCQPILGHNTVFWYRQTMMQGLELLAYFRNRAPLDDSGMPKDRFSAEMPDATLATLKIQPSEPRDSAVYFCGSASSSGSAYEQYFGPGTRLTVT.

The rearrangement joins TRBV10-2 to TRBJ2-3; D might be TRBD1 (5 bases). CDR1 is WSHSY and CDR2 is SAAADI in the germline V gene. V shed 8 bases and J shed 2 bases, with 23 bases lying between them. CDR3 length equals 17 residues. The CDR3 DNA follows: TGCGCCAGCGCGGATGCCTGGGGCAGTCTTTACACAGATACGCAGTATTTT. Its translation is CASADAWGSLYTDTQYF.

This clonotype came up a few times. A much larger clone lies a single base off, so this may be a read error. The CDR3 sequence: CASLAGRGGERYF. The CDR3 nucleotides are TGTGCCAGCCTGGCGGGCAGGGGCGGCGAGCGGTACTTC. This chain uses TRBV12-3 or TRBV12-4 with TRBJ2-7; D is possibly TRBD1 (6 bases). The CDR3 has 13 residues.

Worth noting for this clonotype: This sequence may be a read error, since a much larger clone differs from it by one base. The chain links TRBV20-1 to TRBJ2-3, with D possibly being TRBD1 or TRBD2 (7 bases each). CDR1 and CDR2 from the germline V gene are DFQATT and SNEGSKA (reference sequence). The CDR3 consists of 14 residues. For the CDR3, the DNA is TGCAGTGCTAGTCTGAGGGGGGGGACAGATATGCAGTATTTT. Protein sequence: CSASLRGGTDMQYF.

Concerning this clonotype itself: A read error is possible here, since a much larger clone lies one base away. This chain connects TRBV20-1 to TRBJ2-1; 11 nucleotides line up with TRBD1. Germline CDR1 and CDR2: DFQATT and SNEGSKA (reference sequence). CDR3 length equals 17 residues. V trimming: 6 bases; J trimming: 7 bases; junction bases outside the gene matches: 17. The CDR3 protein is CSANSGQGASLVNEQFF. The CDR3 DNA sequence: TGCAGTGCGAACTCAGGACAGGGGGCCTCTCTGGTAAATGAGCAGTTCTTC.

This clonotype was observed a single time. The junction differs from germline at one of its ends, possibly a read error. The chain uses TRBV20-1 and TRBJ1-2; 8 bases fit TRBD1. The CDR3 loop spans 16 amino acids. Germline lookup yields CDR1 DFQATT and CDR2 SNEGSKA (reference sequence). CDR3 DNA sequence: TGCAATGCTAGACGGGGGGACAGGCTCCGTAACTATGGCTACACCTTC. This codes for CNARRGDRLRNYGYTF.

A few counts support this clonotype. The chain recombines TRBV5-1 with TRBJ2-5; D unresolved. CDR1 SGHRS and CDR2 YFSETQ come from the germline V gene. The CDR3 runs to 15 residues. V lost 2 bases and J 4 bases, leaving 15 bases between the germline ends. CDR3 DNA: TGCGCCAGCAGCTTTGGGTATCCCGCCCGAGAGACCCAGTACTTC. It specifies CASSFGYPARETQYF.

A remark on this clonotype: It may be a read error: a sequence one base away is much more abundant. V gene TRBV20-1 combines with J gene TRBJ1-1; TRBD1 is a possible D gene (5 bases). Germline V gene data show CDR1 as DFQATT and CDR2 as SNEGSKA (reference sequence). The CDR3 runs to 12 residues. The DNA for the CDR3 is TGCAGGGTCTGGACAAGGGGCACTGGAGCTTTCTTT. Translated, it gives CRVWTRGTGAFF.

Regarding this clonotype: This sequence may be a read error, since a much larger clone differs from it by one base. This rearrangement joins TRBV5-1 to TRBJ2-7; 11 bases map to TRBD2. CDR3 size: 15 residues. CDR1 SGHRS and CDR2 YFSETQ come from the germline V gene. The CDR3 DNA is TGCGCCAGCAACTTGGGGACTAGCGGCTCCTACGAGCAGTACTTC. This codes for CASNLGTSGSYEQYF.

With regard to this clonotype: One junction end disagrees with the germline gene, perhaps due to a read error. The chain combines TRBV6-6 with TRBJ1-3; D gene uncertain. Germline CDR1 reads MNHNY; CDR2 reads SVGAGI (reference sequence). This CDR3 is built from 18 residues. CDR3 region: CASIYTKSLRGSGNTIYF. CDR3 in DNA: TGTGCCAGCATTTACACCAAGAGTCTACGGGGCTCTGGAAACACCATATATTTT.

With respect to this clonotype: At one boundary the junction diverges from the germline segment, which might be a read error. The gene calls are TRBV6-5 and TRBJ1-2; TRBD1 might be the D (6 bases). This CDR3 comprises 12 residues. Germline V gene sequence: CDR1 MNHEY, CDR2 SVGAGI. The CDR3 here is CASGEGEYGYTF. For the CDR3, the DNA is TGTGCCAGCGGAGAGGGGGAGTATGGCTACACATTC.

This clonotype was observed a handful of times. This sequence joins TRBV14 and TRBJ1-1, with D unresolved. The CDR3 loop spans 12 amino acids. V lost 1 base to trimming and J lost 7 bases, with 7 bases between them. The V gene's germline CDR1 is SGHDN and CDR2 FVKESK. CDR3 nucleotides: TGTGCCAGCAGCCAAGGGCGAGGTGAAGCTTTCTTT. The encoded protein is CASSQGRGEAFF. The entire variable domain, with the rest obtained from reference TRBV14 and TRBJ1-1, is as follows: EAGVTQFPSHSVIEKGQTVTLRCDPISGHDNLYWYRRVMGKEIKFLLHFVKESKQDESGMPNNRFLAERTGGTYSTLKVQPAELEDSGVYFCASSQGRGEAFFGQGTRLTVV.

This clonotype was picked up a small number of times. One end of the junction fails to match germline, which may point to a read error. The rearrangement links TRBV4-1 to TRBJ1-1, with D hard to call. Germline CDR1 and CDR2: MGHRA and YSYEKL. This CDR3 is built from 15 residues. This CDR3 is CTSSQGWDSLKEAFF. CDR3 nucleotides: TGCACCAGCAGCCAAGGTTGGGATTCGCTCAAAGAAGCTTTCTTT.

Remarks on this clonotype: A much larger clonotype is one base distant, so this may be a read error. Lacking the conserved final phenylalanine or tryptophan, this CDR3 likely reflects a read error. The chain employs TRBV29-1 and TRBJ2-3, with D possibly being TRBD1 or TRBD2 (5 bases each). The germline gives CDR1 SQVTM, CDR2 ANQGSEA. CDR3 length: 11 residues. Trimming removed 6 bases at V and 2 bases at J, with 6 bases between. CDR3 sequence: CSVGDTDTQYY. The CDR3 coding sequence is TGCAGCGTGGGGGACACAGATACGCAGTATTAT.

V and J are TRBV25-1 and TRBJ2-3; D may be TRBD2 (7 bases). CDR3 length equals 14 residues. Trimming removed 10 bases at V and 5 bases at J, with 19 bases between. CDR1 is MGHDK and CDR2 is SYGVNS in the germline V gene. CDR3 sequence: CANSEGGAIDTQYF. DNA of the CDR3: TGTGCCAACAGCGAGGGGGGGGCCATAGATACGCAGTATTTT.

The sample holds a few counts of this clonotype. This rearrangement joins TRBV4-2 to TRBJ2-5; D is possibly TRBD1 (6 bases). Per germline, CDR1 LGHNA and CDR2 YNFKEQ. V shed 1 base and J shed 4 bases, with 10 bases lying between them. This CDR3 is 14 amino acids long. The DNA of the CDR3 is TGTGCCAGCAGCCAAGGTACCAGGGGAGAGACCCAGTACTTC. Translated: CASSQGTRGETQYF.

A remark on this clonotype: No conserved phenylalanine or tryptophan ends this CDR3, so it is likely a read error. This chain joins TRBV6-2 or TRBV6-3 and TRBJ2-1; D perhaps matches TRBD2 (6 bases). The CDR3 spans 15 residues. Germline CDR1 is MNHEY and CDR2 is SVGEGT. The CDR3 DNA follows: TGTGCCAGCGGTTACCAGACCACTAGCCGGAAAGAGCAGTTCTTA. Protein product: CASGYQTTSRKEQFL.